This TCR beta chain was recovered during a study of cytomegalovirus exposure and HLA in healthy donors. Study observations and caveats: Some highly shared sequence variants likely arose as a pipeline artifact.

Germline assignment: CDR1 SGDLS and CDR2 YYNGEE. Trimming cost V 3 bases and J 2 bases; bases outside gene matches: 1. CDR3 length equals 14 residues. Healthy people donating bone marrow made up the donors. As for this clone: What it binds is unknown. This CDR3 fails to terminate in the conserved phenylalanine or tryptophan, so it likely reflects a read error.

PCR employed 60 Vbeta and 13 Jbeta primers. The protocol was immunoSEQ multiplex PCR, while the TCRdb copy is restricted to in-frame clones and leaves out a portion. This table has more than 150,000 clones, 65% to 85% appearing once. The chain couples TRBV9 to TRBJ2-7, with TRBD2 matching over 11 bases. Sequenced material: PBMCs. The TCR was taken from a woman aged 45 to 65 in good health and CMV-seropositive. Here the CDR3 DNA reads TGTGCCAGCAGCGAGGGACTAGCGGCCTACGAGCAGTACTCC. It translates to CASSEGLAAYEQYS.